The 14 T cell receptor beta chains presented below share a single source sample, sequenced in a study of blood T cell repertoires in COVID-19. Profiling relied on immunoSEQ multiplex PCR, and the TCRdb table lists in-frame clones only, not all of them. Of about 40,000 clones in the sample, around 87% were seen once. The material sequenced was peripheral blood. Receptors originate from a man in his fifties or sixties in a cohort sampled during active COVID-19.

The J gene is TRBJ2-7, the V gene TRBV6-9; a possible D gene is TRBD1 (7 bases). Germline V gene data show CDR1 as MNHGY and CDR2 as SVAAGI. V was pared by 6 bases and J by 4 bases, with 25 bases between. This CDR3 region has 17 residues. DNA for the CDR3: TGTGCCAGCAGCACTCTCCCCGATGCGGGGACAGCTTACGAGCAGTACGTC. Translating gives CASSTLPDAGTAYEQYV.

The CDR3 nucleotides are TGTGCCAGTAGACAGGGGGCCCAGCCCCAGCATTTT. Translation: CASRQGAQPQHF. V usage is TRBV19 and J usage is TRBJ1-5, with TRBD1 matching over 9 bases. This CDR3 region has 12 residues. Germline values: CDR1 LNHDA, CDR2 SQIVND (reference sequence). J was trimmed by 7 bases and V by 6 bases; bases with no gene match: 1.

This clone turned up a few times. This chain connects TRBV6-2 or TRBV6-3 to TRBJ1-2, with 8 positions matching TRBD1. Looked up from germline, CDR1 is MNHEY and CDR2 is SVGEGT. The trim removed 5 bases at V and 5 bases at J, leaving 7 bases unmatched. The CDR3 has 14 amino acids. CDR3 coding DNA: TGTGCCAGCAGTGCGCCTGGACAGGGTTATGGCTACACCTTC. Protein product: CASSAPGQGYGYTF.

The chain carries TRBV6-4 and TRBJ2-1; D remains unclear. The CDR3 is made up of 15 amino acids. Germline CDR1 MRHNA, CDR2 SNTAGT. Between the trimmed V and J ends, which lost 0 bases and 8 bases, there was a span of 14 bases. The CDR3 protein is CASSDSAVGFDEQFF. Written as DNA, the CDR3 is TGTGCCAGCAGTGACTCGGCGGTAGGATTTGATGAGCAGTTCTTC.

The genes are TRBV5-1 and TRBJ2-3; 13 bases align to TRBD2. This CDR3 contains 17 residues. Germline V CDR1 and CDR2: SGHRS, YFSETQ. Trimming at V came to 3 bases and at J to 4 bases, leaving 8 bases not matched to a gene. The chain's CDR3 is CASSSRTSGGWADTQYF. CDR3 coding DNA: TGCGCCAGCAGCTCCCGGACTAGCGGGGGCTGGGCAGATACGCAGTATTTT. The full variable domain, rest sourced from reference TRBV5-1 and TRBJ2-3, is KAGVTQTPRYLIKTRGQQVTLSCSPISGHRSVSWYQQTPGQGLQFLFEYFSETQRNKGNFPGRFSGRQFSNSRSEMNVSTLELGDSALYLCASSSRTSGGWADTQYFGPGTRLTVL.

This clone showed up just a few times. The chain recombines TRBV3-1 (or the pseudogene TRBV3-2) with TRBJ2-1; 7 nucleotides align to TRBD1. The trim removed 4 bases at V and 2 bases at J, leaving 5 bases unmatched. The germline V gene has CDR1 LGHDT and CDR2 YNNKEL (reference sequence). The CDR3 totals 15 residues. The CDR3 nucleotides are TGTGCCAGCAGCCTACGACAGGGTACCTACAATGAGCAGTTCTTC. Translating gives CASSLRQGTYNEQFF.

The CDR3 is CASSDTGQGIHEQFF. The CDR3 coding sequence is TGTGCCAGCAGCGACACGGGACAGGGGATCCATGAGCAGTTCTTC. The chain recombines TRBV9 with TRBJ2-1, with 10 bases identical to TRBD1. CDR1 SGDLS and CDR2 YYNGEE come from the germline V gene. The junction had 8 bases not matched to a gene; V was cut back by 3 bases and J by 8 bases. The CDR3 covers 15 residues.

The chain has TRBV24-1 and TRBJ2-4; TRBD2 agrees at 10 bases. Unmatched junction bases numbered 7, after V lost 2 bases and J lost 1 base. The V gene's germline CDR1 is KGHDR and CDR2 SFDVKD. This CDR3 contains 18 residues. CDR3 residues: CATSDSALAGVAKNIQYF. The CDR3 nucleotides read TGTGCCACCAGTGATTCAGCTCTAGCGGGAGTTGCCAAAAACATTCAGTACTTC.

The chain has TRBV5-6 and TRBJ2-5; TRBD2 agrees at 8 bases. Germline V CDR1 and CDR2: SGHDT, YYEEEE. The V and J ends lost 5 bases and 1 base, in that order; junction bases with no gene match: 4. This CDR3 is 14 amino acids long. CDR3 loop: CASSKLAVQETQYF. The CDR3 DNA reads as TGTGCCAGCAGTAAACTAGCGGTCCAAGAGACCCAGTACTTC.

CDR3 in amino acids: CASSIHEYNEQFF. The DNA of the CDR3 is TGTGCCAGTAGCATCCACGAGTACAATGAGCAGTTCTTC. The J gene is TRBJ2-1, the V gene TRBV19; D call uncertain. Germline V gene data show CDR1 as LNHDA and CDR2 as SQIVND (reference sequence). With 6 bases removed from V and 4 bases from J, the gap between germline ends came to 10 bases. The CDR3 is 13 residues long.

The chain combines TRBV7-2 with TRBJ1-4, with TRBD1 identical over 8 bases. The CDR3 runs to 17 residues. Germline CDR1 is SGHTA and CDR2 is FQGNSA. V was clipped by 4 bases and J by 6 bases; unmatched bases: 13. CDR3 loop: CASSCIQGAPVDEKLFF. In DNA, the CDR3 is TGTGCCAGCAGCTGCATCCAGGGGGCGCCGGTTGATGAAAAACTGTTTTTT. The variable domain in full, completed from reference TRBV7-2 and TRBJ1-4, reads GAGVSQSPSNKVTEKGKDVELRCDPISGHTALYWYRQSLGQGLEFLIYFQGNSAPDKSGLPSDRFSAERTGGSVSTLTIQRTQQEDSAVYLCASSCIQGAPVDEKLFFGSGTQLSVL.

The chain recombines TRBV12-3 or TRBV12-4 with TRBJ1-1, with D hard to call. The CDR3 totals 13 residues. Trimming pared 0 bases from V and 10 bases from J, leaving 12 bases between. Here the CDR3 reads CASSLAQASAAFF. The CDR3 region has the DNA TGTGCCAGCAGTTTAGCGCAGGCCTCCGCAGCTTTCTTT.

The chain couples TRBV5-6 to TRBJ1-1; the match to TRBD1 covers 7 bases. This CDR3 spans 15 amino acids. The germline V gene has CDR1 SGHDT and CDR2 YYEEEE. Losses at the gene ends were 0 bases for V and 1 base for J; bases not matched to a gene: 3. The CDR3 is CASSLGGTANTEAFF. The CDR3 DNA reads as TGTGCCAGCAGCTTGGGAGGGACAGCGAACACTGAAGCTTTCTTT. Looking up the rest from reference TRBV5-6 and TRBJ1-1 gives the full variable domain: DAGVTQSPTHLIKTRGQQVTLRCSPKSGHDTVSWYQQALGQGPQFIFQYYEEEERQRGNFPDRFSGHQFPNYSSELNVNALLLGDSALYLCASSLGGTANTEAFFGQGTRLTVV.

This CDR3 reads CSVEDFGGGKETQYF. The CDR3 region has the DNA TGCAGCGTTGAAGATTTTGGGGGGGGCAAAGAGACCCAGTACTTC. This chain links TRBV29-1 with TRBJ2-5; maybe TRBD2 (7 bases). Deletions cut 0 bases from V and 3 bases from J, with 14 bases between. Germline-derived CDR1 and CDR2 are SQVTM and ANQGSEA. The CDR3 sequence is 15 residues long.